These 30 T cell receptor beta chains share one sample of origin, sequenced in a study of vaccination and CD4 T cells after COVID-19. The antigens these receptors bind are not known. At the Johns Hopkins FTIC core, DNA taken from cultured CD4+ T cells was sequenced by way of the Oncomine TCR Beta short-read assay. Each CDR3 protein is one row after TCRdb ran MiXCR on the PCR reads. The table records about 12,000 distinct CDR3 sequences, roughly 60% of them present only once. Treatment: roughly 11-day PBMC culture with coronavirus spike peptide pools or control peptides (ViraFEST assay). The sequencing sample was made of CD4+ T cells from blood, cultured in vitro. The origin of the receptors is a human donor who had recovered from COVID-19.

The rearrangement uses TRBV5-4 and TRBJ1-4, with D hard to call. The V end was cut by 4 bases, the J end by 2 bases, with 12 bases between. The germline V gene encodes CDR1 SGHNT and CDR2 YYREEE (reference sequence). The CDR3 spans 15 residues. The CDR3 nucleotides are TGTGCCAGCAGCGGTGGTAGCTCCACTAATGAAAAACTGTTTTTT. Amino acid sequence: CASSGGSSTNEKLFF.

This clonotype was seen once. The chain is built from TRBV27 and TRBJ2-1; tentative D call: TRBD2 (6 bases). Germline CDR1 and CDR2: MNHEY and SMNVEV (reference sequence). Trimming took off 0 bases at V and 10 bases at J, with 19 bases between the two ends. The CDR3 covers 16 residues. Here the CDR3 reads CASSLSASVPLIEQFF. As DNA, the CDR3 is TGTGCCAGCAGTTTATCGGCTAGCGTCCCCCTGATCGAGCAGTTCTTC.

The rearrangement joins TRBV28 to TRBJ2-7, with TRBD2 matching 7 bases. V lost 7 bases to trimming and J lost 4 bases; unmatched junction nucleotides: 10. Germline V lookup: CDR1 MDHEN, CDR2 SYDVKM. The CDR3 extends over 14 amino acids. The CDR3 nucleotides are TGTGCCAGCACCGCTGGGGGGGGAACTTACGAGCAGTACTTC. Protein sequence: CASTAGGGTYEQYF. The full variable domain, rest sourced from reference TRBV28 and TRBJ2-7, is DVKVTQSSRYLVKRTGEKVFLECVQDMDHENMFWYRQDPGLGLRLIYFSYDVKMKEKGDIPEGYSVSREKKERFSLILESASTNQTSMYLCASTAGGGTYEQYFGPGTRLTVT.

This clonotype is medium-sized by share. The chain joins TRBV5-1 to TRBJ2-3, with D possibly TRBD2 on 6 matching bases. Germline values: CDR1 SGHRS, CDR2 YFSETQ. Trimming left V 6 bases short and J 0 bases short, with 11 bases between. CDR3 length: 14 amino acids. The CDR3 loop reads CASTEGGSTDTQYF. CDR3 sequence (DNA): TGCGCCAGCACTGAAGGAGGGAGCACAGATACGCAGTATTTT.

The CDR3 DNA sequence: TGTGCCAGTAGTATCGAGGGACGCACCGGGGAGCTGTTTTTT. This sequence encodes CASSIEGRTGELFF. This chain uses TRBV19 with TRBJ2-2; either TRBD1 or TRBD2 may supply D (5 bases each). Germline CDR1 is LNHDA and CDR2 is SQIVND (reference sequence). CDR3 length equals 14 residues. V was shortened by 3 bases and J by 4 bases, with 9 bases between the two germline ends.

The chain links TRBV2 to TRBJ2-3; 10 bases agree with TRBD1. V gave up 6 bases and J gave up 1 base; unmatched junction bases: 4. The germline gives CDR1 SNHLY, CDR2 FYNNEI. CDR3 length: 15 residues. Here the CDR3 reads CASSRDRGRTDTQYF. The CDR3 DNA is TGTGCCAGCAGCCGGGACAGGGGACGCACAGATACGCAGTATTTT.

The genes are TRBV28 and TRBJ1-2; no clear D. Germline CDR1 and CDR2: MDHEN and SYDVKM. The V end lost 3 bases, the J end lost 4 bases, and 6 bases lay between the germline ends. The CDR3 extends over 12 amino acids. In nucleotides, the CDR3 is TGTGCCAGCAGTTTTGGCGGCTATGGCTACACCTTC. Translating gives CASSFGGYGYTF.

The gene calls are TRBV2 and TRBJ2-7; D remains unclear. Germline V gene lookup returns CDR1 SNHLY and CDR2 FYNNEI. The CDR3 spans 11 residues. V lost 5 bases and J 4 bases, leaving 6 bases between the germline ends. The CDR3 spells CASSFSYEQYF. CDR3 nucleotide sequence: TGTGCCAGCAGTTTTAGTTACGAGCAGTACTTC.

The chain joins TRBV7-2 to TRBJ1-6, with 7 bases lining up with TRBD1. With V trimmed by 4 bases and J by 8 bases, 8 bases remained unmatched. The germline V gene has CDR1 SGHTA and CDR2 FQGNSA. The CDR3 length is 15 residues. The CDR3 loop reads CASSSSGGTDSPLHF. The CDR3 nucleotides read TGTGCCAGCAGCTCCTCCGGGGGGACAGATTCACCCCTCCACTTT.

The rearrangement uses TRBV19 and TRBJ2-2, with 9 positions matching TRBD1. V lost 7 bases to trimming and J lost 3 bases; unmatched junction nucleotides: 6. This CDR3 is built from 15 residues. Germline lookup yields CDR1 LNHDA and CDR2 SQIVND (reference sequence). CDR3 in amino acids: CASTGDRAYTGELFF. The CDR3, as DNA: TGTGCCAGTACGGGGGACAGGGCTTACACCGGGGAGCTGTTTTTT. The complete variable domain, with remaining parts taken from reference TRBV19 and TRBJ2-2, reads DGGITQSPKYLFRKEGQNVTLSCEQNLNHDAMYWYRQDPGQGLRLIYYSQIVNDFQKGDIAEGYSVSREKKESFPLTVTSAQKNPTAFYLCASTGDRAYTGELFFGEGSRLTVL.

The V and J genes are TRBV6-1 and TRBJ1-2; 7 bases agree with TRBD1. The J segment lost 4 bases and the V segment lost 6 bases, leaving 14 bases of the junction unmatched. The germline V gene has CDR1 MNHNS and CDR2 SASEGT. The CDR3 covers 16 residues. In DNA, the CDR3 is TGTGCCAGCAGAGTGACAGGGACCCCGACCTCCTATGGCTACACCTTC. Protein: CASRVTGTPTSYGYTF.

V gene TRBV7-2 combines with J gene TRBJ2-1; perhaps TRBD2 as D (6 bases). Germline V gives CDR1 SGHTA, CDR2 FQGNSA. V was cut by 0 bases and J by 0 bases, with 12 bases left in between. This CDR3 comprises 17 residues. The CDR3 bases are TGTGCCAGCAGCTTAGCGGCTCTAGCGAGCTCCTACAATGAGCAGTTCTTC. This gives the protein CASSLAALASSYNEQFF.

In this sample, this clonotype turned up a few times. V is TRBV6-1 and J is TRBJ2-5; D is uncertain. V was trimmed by 6 bases and J by 4 bases, leaving 9 bases between them. The germline gives CDR1 MNHNS, CDR2 SASEGT. There are 12 residues in the CDR3. The CDR3 bases are TGTGCCAGCAGCACACATTCAGAGACCCAGTACTTC. This gives the protein CASSTHSETQYF.

The V gene is TRBV6-1, the J gene TRBJ1-5; 10 bases align to TRBD1. The CDR3 has 15 residues. In germline, CDR1 is MNHNS, CDR2 SASEGT. Trimming removed 10 bases from V and 0 bases from J; junction bases left unmatched: 6. The CDR3 nucleotides read TGTGCCACCGGGGGGGACAGGGGTAGCAATCAGCCCCAGCATTTT. It is translated as CATGGDRGSNQPQHF.

J is TRBJ1-2 and V is TRBV28; D possibly corresponds to TRBD1 (6 bases). Germline V gene data show CDR1 as MDHEN and CDR2 as SYDVKM. V lost 7 bases to trimming and J lost 3 bases, with 12 bases between them. The CDR3 is made up of 13 amino acids. The CDR3 here is CASTSPGDYGYTF. The CDR3 DNA is TGTGCCAGCACGTCCCCAGGGGACTATGGCTACACCTTC.

The rearrangement joins TRBV6-5 to TRBJ1-5; 7 bases agree with TRBD1. The germline V gene has CDR1 MNHEY and CDR2 SVGAGI. The CDR3 is 13 amino acids. After removal of 4 bases from V and 7 bases from J, the junction contained 4 bases not matched to a gene. In nucleotides, the CDR3 is TGTGCCAGCAGTTCCCGACAGGGACAGCCCCAGCATTTT. Residues: CASSSRQGQPQHF.

This sequence joins TRBV5-4 and TRBJ1-2; 9 bases match TRBD1. Germline-derived CDR1 and CDR2 are SGHNT and YYREEE (reference sequence). CDR3 length equals 14 residues. The J segment lost 8 bases and the V segment lost 0 bases, leaving 5 bases of the junction unmatched. The CDR3 reads CASSLERQGVGYTF. CDR3 coding DNA: TGTGCCAGCAGCTTGGAGAGACAGGGGGTGGGCTACACCTTC.

This chain connects TRBV2 to TRBJ2-7, with 8 bases identical to TRBD1. Germline V CDR1 and CDR2: SNHLY, FYNNEI. The CDR3 totals 14 residues. V dropped 6 bases and J dropped 4; count of bases not matched to a gene: 8. The CDR3 here is CASRAGGSNYEQYF. Written as DNA, the CDR3 is TGTGCCAGCAGGGCAGGGGGCAGTAATTACGAGCAGTACTTC.

This chain uses TRBV20-1 with TRBJ2-3; TRBD1 agrees at 11 bases. The trim removed 5 bases at V and 4 bases at J, leaving 11 bases unmatched. Per germline, CDR1 DFQATT and CDR2 SNEGSKA (reference sequence). The CDR3 totals 16 residues. The CDR3 DNA is TGCAGTGCTGGGGACAGGGGGGGGTTCAGGGCAGATACGCAGTATTTT. The encoded protein is CSAGDRGGFRADTQYF.

CDR3 in amino acids: CSAIRGGIHYGYTF. As DNA, the CDR3 is TGCAGTGCCATCCGTGGGGGGATTCACTATGGCTACACCTTC. The chain links TRBV20-1 to TRBJ1-2; D is possibly TRBD1 (5 bases). The V end lost 6 bases, the J end lost 3 bases, and 17 bases lay between the germline ends. Germline V gives CDR1 DFQATT, CDR2 SNEGSKA (reference sequence). The CDR3 length is 14 residues.

The chain uses TRBV7-9 and TRBJ1-2, with TRBD1 matching 7 bases. CDR1 is SEHNR and CDR2 is FQNEAQ in the germline V gene (reference sequence). This CDR3 spans 13 amino acids. CDR3 sequence reads: CARIRDSGYGYTF. CDR3 sequence (DNA): TGTGCAAGAATCCGGGACAGCGGGTATGGCTACACCTTC.

V usage is TRBV28 and J usage is TRBJ2-7; D is perhaps TRBD2 (5 bases). The CDR3 extends over 15 amino acids. CDR1 is MDHEN, CDR2 SYDVKM, per germline. Deletions cut 3 bases from V and 2 bases from J, with 14 bases between. The CDR3 spells CASSFWTRKTYEQYF. CDR3 DNA: TGTGCCAGCAGTTTTTGGACTCGAAAAACCTACGAGCAGTACTTC.

V is TRBV6-1 and J is TRBJ1-2; D call uncertain. Germline CDR1 reads MNHNS; CDR2 reads SASEGT. The CDR3 consists of 12 residues. The V gene lost 6 bases and the J gene lost 7 bases, with 12 bases spanning the gap. The CDR3 DNA reads TGTGCCAGCAGCCGAGACCCAACTGGCTACACCTTC. It specifies CASSRDPTGYTF.

This chain joins TRBV12-3 or TRBV12-4 and TRBJ1-1; 7 bases are a match to TRBD1. The trim removed 3 bases at V and 1 base at J, leaving 8 bases unmatched. This CDR3 has 16 amino acids. Here the CDR3 DNA reads TGTGCCAGCAGTTTGGGACAGTCGGGAGGGAACACTGAAGCTTTCTTT. It translates to CASSLGQSGGNTEAFF.

A single count supports this clonotype. The rearrangement uses TRBV6-1 and TRBJ2-7; D unclear. CDR3 length: 13 residues. Germline assignment: CDR1 MNHNS and CDR2 SASEGT. Trimming stripped 7 bases from V and 3 bases from J, with 13 bases between. The CDR3 DNA sequence: TGTGCCAGCAAGGACCCCAGATTCTACGAGCAGTACTTC. This translates into CASKDPRFYEQYF.

The CDR3 sequence: CASSPEWTGELFF. CDR3 bases: TGTGCCAGCAGCCCGGAGTGGACCGGGGAGCTGTTTTTT. The V gene is TRBV7-9, the J gene TRBJ2-2; no firm D call. Germline V gene sequence: CDR1 SEHNR, CDR2 FQNEAQ (reference sequence). This CDR3 contains 13 residues. The ends were cut back, 5 bases at V and 5 bases at J, with 9 bases in the middle.

This chain connects TRBV2 to TRBJ2-1; D is unresolved. This CDR3 contains 13 residues. Trimming stripped 3 bases from V and 4 bases from J, with 7 bases between. From germline, CDR1 is SNHLY and CDR2 FYNNEI. CDR3 in amino acids: CASSDFTYNEQFF. The CDR3 DNA follows: TGTGCCAGCAGTGATTTCACGTACAATGAGCAGTTCTTC.

The chain joins TRBV20-1 to TRBJ2-4, with D tentatively TRBD1 (6 bases). The V gene's germline CDR1 is DFQATT and CDR2 SNEGSKA (reference sequence). The ends were cut back, 4 bases at V and 0 bases at J, with 13 bases in the middle. This CDR3 spans 15 amino acids. CDR3: CSATRQELAKNIQYF. The CDR3 DNA sequence: TGCAGTGCTACCCGACAGGAACTAGCCAAAAACATTCAGTACTTC.

The chain links TRBV6-4 to TRBJ1-5; a weak D match, TRBD1 (5 bases). Germline V gene sequence: CDR1 MRHNA, CDR2 SNTAGT. This CDR3 is 15 amino acids long. The CDR3 nucleotides are TGTGCTCCTAAGGGACGCCCGGGGACCAATCAGCCCCAGCATTTT. Its translation is CAPKGRPGTNQPQHF.

V is TRBV5-6 and J is TRBJ2-3; 11 bases match TRBD2. This CDR3 has 15 amino acids. V gave up 4 bases and J gave up 3 bases; unmatched junction bases: 4. Looked up from germline, CDR1 is SGHDT and CDR2 is YYEEEE. CDR3: CASSRGLAATDTQYF. Written as DNA, the CDR3 is TGTGCCAGCAGCAGGGGACTAGCGGCTACAGATACGCAGTATTTT.